The 21 T cell receptor beta chains below all came from one sample that was sequenced in a study of regulatory T cells in long-lasting Graves disease. Time point meaning: persistent/refractory GD, antithyroid drugs over 5 years with positive TRAb. After RNA was extracted from PBMCs, the TCR library was made from it. For TCR beta, libraries came from iRepertoire HTBI primers and Arm-PCR of CDR3 regions. TCRdb reprocessed the multiplex PCR reads with MiXCR, giving one entry per CDR3 protein. The data show about 310,000 distinct CDR3 sequences, more than 20% seen once. The sample in question was peripheral blood mononuclear cells (PBMCs), obtained when the disease was refractory, from a patient treated with antithyroid drugs. Source of these receptors: a female donor with Graves disease.

The table lists this clonotype with many counts. The V call is TRBV2, the J call TRBJ2-2; 8 nucleotides line up with TRBD1. Germline assignment: CDR1 SNHLY and CDR2 FYNNEI. Losses at the gene ends were 4 bases for V and 2 bases for J; bases not matched to a gene: 3. CDR3 length: 15 residues. This CDR3 is CASSGDRGNTGELFF. The CDR3, as DNA: TGTGCCAGCAGTGGAGACAGGGGAAACACCGGGGAGCTGTTTTTT. The whole variable domain, filled in from reference TRBV2 and TRBJ2-2, reads EPEVTQTPSHQVTQMGQEVILRCVPISNHLYFYWYRQILGQKVEFLVSFYNNEISEKSEIFDDQFSVERPDGSNFTLKIRSTKLEDSAMYFCASSGDRGNTGELFFGEGSRLTVL.

This clonotype has just one count. Given a much more abundant clone one base away, this may be a read error. The chain recombines TRBV3-1 with TRBJ2-5, with 7 bases matching TRBD2. Germline values: CDR1 LGHDT, CDR2 YNNKEL (reference sequence). The CDR3 length is 16 residues. The CDR3 protein is CANSQYVAGVAETQYF. In nucleotides, the CDR3 is TGTGCCAACAGCCAATATGTCGCGGGAGTGGCAGAGACCCAGTACTTC.

This clonotype was seen at least ten times. This chain connects TRBV28 to TRBJ2-7, with TRBD2 matching over 8 bases. The V gene end was trimmed by 8 bases and the J gene end by 5 bases; junction bases not matched to a gene: 8. Germline V gene data show CDR1 as MDHEN and CDR2 as SYDVKM. The CDR3 sequence is 13 residues long. The CDR3 here is CASLRAGANEQYF. The CDR3 DNA reads as TGTGCCAGCTTACGAGCGGGAGCCAACGAGCAGTACTTC.

This chain uses TRBV4-1 with TRBJ2-7; TRBD1 aligns across 9 bases. V trimming: 0 bases; J trimming: 5 bases; junction bases outside the gene matches: 8. Germline values: CDR1 MGHRA, CDR2 YSYEKL. The CDR3 has 16 amino acids. The DNA of the CDR3 is TGCGCCAGCAGCCAAGAGCGGGACAGGGTAATCAACGAGCAGTACTTC. It codes for CASSQERDRVINEQYF.

The chain couples TRBV9 to TRBJ2-2; D not resolved. Trimming stripped 0 bases from V and 5 bases from J, with 8 bases between. Germline V lookup: CDR1 SGDLS, CDR2 YYNGEE. The CDR3 sequence is 14 residues long. The CDR3, as DNA: TGTGCCAGCAGCGTAGCTACTTCTACCGGGGAGCTGTTTTTT. Translation: CASSVATSTGELFF. The variable domain in full, with the rest retrieved from reference TRBV9 and TRBJ2-2, is DSGVTQTPKHLITATGQRVTLRCSPRSGDLSVYWYQQSLDQGLQFLIQYYNGEERAKGNILERFSAQQFPDLHSELNLSSLELGDSALYFCASSVATSTGELFFGEGSRLTVL.

This clonotype appeared many times. The rearrangement joins TRBV28 to TRBJ1-5; D is possibly TRBD1 (5 bases). With 5 bases removed from V and 6 bases from J, the gap between germline ends came to 23 bases. Germline V gives CDR1 MDHEN, CDR2 SYDVKM. There are 17 residues in the CDR3. The CDR3 DNA reads TGTGCCAGCAGTGGGCTGGGGACGCGATTAGGGAGTCAGCCCCAGCATTTT. It specifies CASSGLGTRLGSQPQHF. Drawing the rest from reference TRBV28 and TRBJ1-5, the complete variable domain is DVKVTQSSRYLVKRTGEKVFLECVQDMDHENMFWYRQDPGLGLRLIYFSYDVKMKEKGDIPEGYSVSREKKERFSLILESASTNQTSMYLCASSGLGTRLGSQPQHFGDGTRLSIL.

There are many counts of this clonotype. The chain couples TRBV7-8 to TRBJ2-7; D is unclear. Trimming left V 1 base short and J 5 bases short, with 12 bases between. CDR1 and CDR2 from the germline V gene are SGHVS and FQNEAQ. This CDR3 spans 14 amino acids. CDR3 coding DNA: TGTGCCAGCAGCTTAGTCCCGACTTCGAACGAGCAGTACTTC. Encoded protein: CASSLVPTSNEQYF.

The chain couples TRBV6-1 to TRBJ1-5; no clear D. This CDR3 region has 12 residues. Trimming pared 6 bases from V and 4 bases from J, leaving 7 bases between. In germline, CDR1 is MNHNS, CDR2 SASEGT. CDR3 in DNA: TGTGCCAGCAGAAAGGGAAATCAGCCCCAGCATTTT. This encodes CASRKGNQPQHF.

A few counts support this clonotype. The rearrangement links TRBV28 to TRBJ2-2, with D perhaps assigned TRBD1 or TRBD2 (5 bases each). This CDR3 has 15 residues. CDR1 and CDR2 (germline): MDHEN, SYDVKM. V was clipped by 3 bases and J by 1 base, with 9 bases between them. The CDR3 is CASSFYGGNTGELFF. CDR3 coding DNA: TGTGCCAGCAGTTTCTATGGGGGGAACACCGGGGAGCTGTTTTTT.

There are many counts of this clonotype. The chain recombines TRBV28 with TRBJ1-5, with D maybe TRBD1 (5 bases). The CDR3 extends over 12 amino acids. Per germline, CDR1 MDHEN and CDR2 SYDVKM. V lost 7 bases, J lost 11 bases, and 15 bases lay in between. The CDR3: CASTGGHPTQHF. The CDR3 DNA follows: TGTGCCAGCACTGGCGGACACCCGACCCAGCATTTT.

This clonotype occurred a few times. V usage is TRBV5-6 and J usage is TRBJ2-2; 12 bases fit TRBD2. The CDR3 is made up of 16 amino acids. V gave up 4 bases and J gave up 4 bases; unmatched junction bases: 5. CDR1 and CDR2 (germline): SGHDT, YYEEEE. CDR3 bases: TGTGCCAGCAGCCCGATGACTAGCGGGAGCACCGGGGAGCTGTTTTTT. It encodes CASSPMTSGSTGELFF.

The chain employs TRBV6-1 and TRBJ2-4; 9 positions match TRBD2. J lost 7 bases, V lost 10 bases, and 5 bases had no gene match. The CDR3 totals 12 residues. CDR1 is MNHNS, CDR2 SASEGT, per germline. The CDR3 nucleotides are TGTGCCACCGGACTAGCGCGGAACATTCAGTACTTC. Translation gives CATGLARNIQYF.

This rearrangement joins TRBV28 to TRBJ1-1, with D possibly being TRBD1 (6 bases). Germline assignment: CDR1 MDHEN and CDR2 SYDVKM. With 6 bases removed from V and 2 bases from J, the gap between germline ends came to 16 bases. This CDR3 region has 15 residues. This CDR3 reads CASSPRGGHNTEAFF. CDR3 in DNA: TGTGCCAGCAGCCCTCGAGGGGGACACAACACTGAAGCTTTCTTT.

In this sample, this clonotype turned up many times. The rearrangement joins TRBV7-9 to TRBJ1-5; perhaps TRBD1 as D (5 bases). Trimming took 5 bases from V and 5 from J, leaving 16 bases between them. The CDR3 loop spans 15 amino acids. CDR1 SEHNR and CDR2 FQNEAQ come from the germline V gene (reference sequence). CDR3 bases: TGTGCCAGCAGCGGCCAGGGAGGGTCGGATCAGCCCCAGCATTTT. Translated: CASSGQGGSDQPQHF.

This clonotype turned up a few times. The J gene is TRBJ2-7, the V gene TRBV3-1; TRBD1 matches 10 bases. V dropped 0 bases and J dropped 7; count of bases not matched to a gene: 6. This CDR3 has 15 amino acids. CDR1 and CDR2 from the germline V gene are LGHDT and YNNKEL (reference sequence). This CDR3 reads CASSQDWWTGGEQYF. The CDR3 coding sequence is TGTGCCAGCAGCCAAGATTGGTGGACAGGGGGTGAGCAGTACTTC.

CDR3: CATSEGGHQPQHF. The CDR3 DNA is TGTGCCACCAGTGAGGGGGGGCATCAGCCCCAGCATTTT. V usage is TRBV24-1 and J usage is TRBJ1-5; tentatively, D is TRBD1 (6 bases). CDR3 length: 13 residues. Germline CDR1 KGHDR, CDR2 SFDVKD. Trimming took 4 bases from V and 5 from J, leaving 8 bases between them.

The sample holds many counts of this clonotype. This chain uses TRBV3-1 with TRBJ1-1; D gene unclear. Trimming cost V 3 bases and J 7 bases, with 12 bases left between them. Germline-derived CDR1 and CDR2 are LGHDT and YNNKEL (reference sequence). There are 13 residues in the CDR3. CDR3 protein: CASSHFLGDEAFF. The CDR3 bases are TGTGCCAGCAGCCATTTCTTGGGAGATGAAGCTTTCTTT.

This clonotype was counted only a few times. The genes are TRBV4-3 and TRBJ2-5, with 11 bases aligning to TRBD2. Germline CDR1 and CDR2: LGHNA and YSLEER. The CDR3 runs 15 residues. After removal of 3 bases from V and 2 bases from J, the junction contained 2 bases not matched to a gene. The DNA for the CDR3 is TGCGCCAGCAGCCAGTGGACTAGCGGGCAAGAGACCCAGTACTTC. Its protein product is CASSQWTSGQETQYF.

This clonotype was counted between two and nine times. The chain links TRBV10-3 to TRBJ1-1, with TRBD1 as a possible D gene (6 bases). Germline loops: CDR1 ENHRY, CDR2 SYGVKD. V lost 4 bases and J lost 4, with 16 bases in between. The CDR3 consists of 15 residues. DNA of the CDR3: TGTGCCATCAGTGGGACACAGGGAGCAATCACTGAAGCTTTCTTT. Protein: CAISGTQGAITEAFF.

This clonotype was counted at least ten times. This sequence joins TRBV2 and TRBJ2-1; 7 nucleotides align to TRBD1. V shed 1 base, J shed 6 bases, and the junction held 18 bases outside the gene matches. The germline gives CDR1 SNHLY, CDR2 FYNNEI. CDR3 length equals 19 residues. The CDR3: CASSEGREVGTVFGNEQFF. In DNA form, the CDR3 reads TGTGCCAGCAGTGAAGGTCGTGAGGTCGGGACAGTATTTGGCAATGAGCAGTTCTTC.

This clonotype was counted at least ten times. J is TRBJ2-5 and V is TRBV7-9; no firm D call. In germline, CDR1 is SEHNR, CDR2 FQNEAQ (reference sequence). Trimming left V 2 bases short and J 2 bases short, with 15 bases between. The CDR3 has 16 residues. CDR3 nucleotide sequence: TGTGCCAGCAGCTTAATGCTAGACAAGGATCAAGAGACCCAGTACTTC. Protein: CASSLMLDKDQETQYF.